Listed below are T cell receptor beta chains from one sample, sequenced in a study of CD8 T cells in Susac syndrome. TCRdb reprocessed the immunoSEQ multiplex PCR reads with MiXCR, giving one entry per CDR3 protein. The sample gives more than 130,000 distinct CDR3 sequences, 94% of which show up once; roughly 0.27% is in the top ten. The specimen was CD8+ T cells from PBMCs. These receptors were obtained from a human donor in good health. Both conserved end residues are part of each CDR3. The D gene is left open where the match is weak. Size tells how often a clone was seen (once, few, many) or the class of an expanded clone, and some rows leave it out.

DNA: TGTGCCAGCAGTTTAGGAGGGGGCTCCTACAATGAGCAGTTCTTC
CDR3: CASSLGGGSYNEQFF
V: TRBV27
D: .
size: few
J: TRBJ2-1

DNA: TGTGCCAGCAGCGCGGGGCCAGGACCGGTAAAGGACTATGGCTACACCTTC
CDR3: CASSAGPGPVKDYGYTF
V: TRBV9
D: .
size: .
J: TRBJ1-2

DNA: TGCAGCGTCGTGGTAGTTGTCAATGAGCAGTTCTTC
CDR3: CSVVVVVNEQFF
V: TRBV29-1
D: .
size: .
J: TRBJ2-1

DNA: TGCAGCGTTGAAGATGAAACCCCCTACGAGCAGTACTTC
CDR3: CSVEDETPYEQYF
V: TRBV29-1
D: .
size: .
J: TRBJ2-7

DNA: TGTGCCTGGAGTGTACCGGACACAGATACGCAGTATTTT
CDR3: CAWSVPDTDTQYF
V: TRBV30
D: .
size: .
J: TRBJ2-3

DNA: TGTGCCAGCAGCCCTAGCGGGAGGGCTCACGAGCAGTACTTC
CDR3: CASSPSGRAHEQYF
V: TRBV14
D: TRBD2
size: .
J: TRBJ2-7

DNA: TGCAGCGTTGTAGCGCGAACCTACGAGCAGTACTTC
CDR3: CSVVARTYEQYF
V: TRBV29-1
D: .
size: few
J: TRBJ2-7

DNA: TGCGCCAGCAGCCAAGAGTCGACATCCCTCAGGGAAGCTTTCTTT
CDR3: CASSQESTSLREAFF
V: TRBV4-1
D: .
size: .
J: TRBJ1-1

DNA: TGTGCCAGCAGCGGTGGACAGGCCTTATACAATGAGCAGTTCTTC
CDR3: CASSGGQALYNEQFF
V: TRBV13
D: TRBD1
size: .
J: TRBJ2-1

DNA: TGTGCCAGCACCGCCGTCCGGGGAATATACGAGCAGTACTTC
CDR3: CASTAVRGIYEQYF
V: TRBV28
D: .
size: .
J: TRBJ2-7

DNA: TGTGCCAGCAGTTGGGACAGATTCTCCTACGAGCAGTACTTC
CDR3: CASSWDRFSYEQYF
V: TRBV28
D: TRBD1
size: .
J: TRBJ2-7

DNA: TGTGCCAGCAGCTTTACTAGCGACTACGAGCAGTACTTC
CDR3: CASSFTSDYEQYF
V: TRBV27
D: TRBD2
size: .
J: TRBJ2-7

DNA: TGTGCCAGCAGTGACACAGATACGCAGTATTTT
CDR3: CASSDTDTQYF
V: TRBV27
D: .
size: few
J: TRBJ2-3

DNA: TGCAGCGTAATCTCCCAGGGGTACTATGGCTACACCTTC
CDR3: CSVISQGYYGYTF
V: TRBV29-1
D: .
size: .
J: TRBJ1-2

DNA: TGTGCCAGCAGTCCGAGGGGATTGCGCTCCTACGAGCAGTACTTC
CDR3: CASSPRGLRSYEQYF
V: TRBV28
D: .
size: .
J: TRBJ2-7

DNA: TGCGCCAGCAGCTTGCAAGCGGCCTACAATGAGCAGTTCTTC
CDR3: CASSLQAAYNEQFF
V: TRBV5-1
D: .
size: .
J: TRBJ2-1

DNA: TGTGCCAGCAGTACAGGGGGCAGCTCCTACGAGCAGTACTTC
CDR3: CASSTGGSSYEQYF
V: TRBV2
D: TRBD1
size: .
J: TRBJ2-7

DNA: TGTGCCAGCAGTTTTTTGGGGAACGAGCAGTACTTC
CDR3: CASSFLGNEQYF
V: TRBV12-3/TRBV12-4
D: .
size: few
J: TRBJ2-7

DNA: TGCAGCGTGCCGACAGGGGAGGGGGAGTACTTC
CDR3: CSVPTGEGEYF
V: TRBV29-1
D: .
size: .
J: TRBJ2-7

DNA: TGTGCCAGCAGCGGGCTCTATGGCTACACCTTC
CDR3: CASSGLYGYTF
V: TRBV9
D: .
size: .
J: TRBJ1-2

DNA: TGTGCCAGCAGCTTAAGCCACAGCCGGAACACTGAAGCTTTCTTT
CDR3: CASSLSHSRNTEAFF
V: TRBV7-2
D: .
size: .
J: TRBJ1-1

DNA: TGTGCCTGGAGTGCCGCTAGCGGGCATACCTACGAGCAGTACTTC
CDR3: CAWSAASGHTYEQYF
V: TRBV30
D: TRBD2
size: .
J: TRBJ2-7

DNA: TGTGCCAGCAGTGTGGCTGAAGAGACCCAGTACTTC
CDR3: CASSVAEETQYF
V: TRBV7-9
D: .
size: .
J: TRBJ2-5

DNA: TGCAGCGTTGACGGACCCACCCAGGGAGTCTATGGCTACACCTTC
CDR3: CSVDGPTQGVYGYTF
V: TRBV29-1
D: .
size: once
J: TRBJ1-2

DNA: TGTGCCAGCAGTGACAGACCGAACACTGAAGCTTTCTTT
CDR3: CASSDRPNTEAFF
V: TRBV6-4
D: .
size: once
J: TRBJ1-1

DNA: TGTGCCAGCAGCCGGACTAGCGTCTACAATGAGCAGTTCTTC
CDR3: CASSRTSVYNEQFF
V: TRBV9
D: TRBD2
size: .
J: TRBJ2-1

DNA: TGTGCCAGCAGTGAAGCTGGGGGAGCAGGGGGGTACTTC
CDR3: CASSEAGGAGGYF
V: TRBV6-1
D: TRBD1
size: .
J: TRBJ2-7

DNA: TGTGCCAGCAGCTTAGTAGTGACTAGCGGGAGGGAAGAGCAGTACTTC
CDR3: CASSLVVTSGREEQYF
V: TRBV7-8
D: TRBD2
size: .
J: TRBJ2-7